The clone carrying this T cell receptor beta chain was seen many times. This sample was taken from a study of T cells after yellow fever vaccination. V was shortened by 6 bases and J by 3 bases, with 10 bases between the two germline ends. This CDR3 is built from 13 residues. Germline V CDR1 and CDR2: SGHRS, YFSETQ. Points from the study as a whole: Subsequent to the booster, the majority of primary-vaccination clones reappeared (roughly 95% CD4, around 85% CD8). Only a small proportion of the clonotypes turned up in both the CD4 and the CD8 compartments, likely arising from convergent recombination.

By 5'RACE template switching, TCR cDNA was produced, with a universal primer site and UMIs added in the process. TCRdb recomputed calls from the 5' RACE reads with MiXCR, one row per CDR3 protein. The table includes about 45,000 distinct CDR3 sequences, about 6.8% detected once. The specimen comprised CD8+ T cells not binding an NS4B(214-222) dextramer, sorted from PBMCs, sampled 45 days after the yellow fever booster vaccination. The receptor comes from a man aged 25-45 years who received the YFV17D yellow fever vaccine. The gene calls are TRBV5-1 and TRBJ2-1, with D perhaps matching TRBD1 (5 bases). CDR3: CASTLDSYNEQFF. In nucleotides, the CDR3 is TGCGCCAGCACTCTCGACAGCTACAATGAGCAGTTCTTC. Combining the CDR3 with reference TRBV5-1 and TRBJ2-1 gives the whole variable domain KAGVTQTPRYLIKTRGQQVTLSCSPISGHRSVSWYQQTPGQGLQFLFEYFSETQRNKGNFPGRFSGRQFSNSRSEMNVSTLELGDSALYLCASTLDSYNEQFFGPGTRLTVL.